The rows below give T cell receptor beta chains drawn from one sample of a study of blood T cell repertoires in COVID-19. Clones were sequenced by immunoSEQ multiplex PCR, and TCRdb holds only the in-frame ones, with some missing. The top ten clones hold 0.95% of a sample with about 200,000 clones, about 82% of them seen once. The sample taken for sequencing was peripheral blood. These receptors all stem from a man aged 55 to 70 with COVID-19, enrolled during active disease. Both conserved end residues are trimmed from each CDR3.

V	J	CDR3
TRBV23-1	TRBJ2-7	ASSQSGLLRSYEQY
TRBV10-3	TRBJ1-5	AISESKGVANQPQH
TRBV7-9	TRBJ2-7	ASSLKPDTYYEQY
TRBV5-1	TRBJ1-1	ASSWGGRARYTEAF
TRBV5-6	TRBJ2-7	ASSLLGQTYEQY
TRBV5-1	TRBJ2-5	ASSSGRTTGETQY
TRBV9	TRBJ1-2	ASSGQNYGYT
TRBV28	TRBJ1-4	ASSLGGRNEKLF
TRBV18	TRBJ1-3	ASSTLDTNSGNTIY
TRBV28	TRBJ2-1	ASSLEGQGSYNEQF
TRBV4-3	TRBJ1-1	ASSQDRVSYTEAF
TRBV14	TRBJ2-1	ASSQYGRGDYNEQF
TRBV7-9	TRBJ2-7	ASSPAYEQY
TRBV27	TRBJ2-7	ASSLAVTSPYEQY
TRBV3-1/TRBV3-2	TRBJ2-1	ASSQRGLYNEQF
TRBV4-3	TRBJ1-6	ASSQEYTSPSYNSPLH
TRBV2	TRBJ2-7	ASNPGQGAVYEQY
TRBV6-5	TRBJ1-3	ASSWEWAGNTIY
TRBV1	TRBJ2-1	TSETCHNEQF
TRBV7-9	TRBJ1-1	ASSSSGGRGNTEAF
TRBV19	TRBJ2-2	ASSIISGRYTGELF
TRBV3-1/TRBV3-2	TRBJ2-1	ASSQPGQGAIYEQF
TRBV10-3	TRBJ1-5	AIRPGQDQPQH
TRBV10-3	TRBJ1-4	AISPGQGVSNEKLF
TRBV3-1/TRBV3-2	TRBJ2-1	ASSPGQGAYNEQF
TRBV19	TRBJ1-1	ASSIFRGGTEAF
TRBV20-1	TRBJ1-2	SVGAGNGYT
TRBV7-2	TRBJ2-5	ASSPQRGETQY
TRBV5-1	TRBJ1-1	ASSLAGGNTEAF
TRBV5-1	TRBJ2-1	ASSLGQLNNEQF
TRBV18	TRBJ2-7	ASSPLRMGRGKKQY
TRBV10-3	TRBJ1-1	AISETGPGHTEAF
TRBV28	TRBJ2-4	ASSFLRTTSHIQY
TRBV6-1	TRBJ1-6	ASSVTGSSYNSPLH
TRBV6-2/TRBV6-3	TRBJ2-7	ASSTGTADLVEQY
TRBV11-2	TRBJ1-3	ASSLDLTRSTGNTIY
TRBV30	TRBJ1-2	AWAAGEISGYT
TRBV3-1/TRBV3-2	TRBJ1-5	ASSQETGSQPQH
TRBV3-1/TRBV3-2	TRBJ2-1	ASSLGGSTYNEQF
TRBV30	TRBJ2-2	AWRRIAGGNTGELF
TRBV6-2/TRBV6-3	TRBJ1-2	ASSVSTVNYGYT
TRBV28	TRBJ2-7	ASSNRDRGDEQY
TRBV19	TRBJ1-2	ASTWDRGPGGYT
TRBV7-2	TRBJ2-2	ASVTGELAGELF
TRBV5-5	TRBJ1-1	ASSLRTGQNTEAF
TRBV5-8	TRBJ2-5	ASSGPGQGTETQY
TRBV28	TRBJ2-7	ASSLNRGHWEQY
TRBV7-9	TRBJ2-3	ASSFGTNTDTQY
TRBV2	TRBJ1-5	ASRVGEFYSNQPQH
TRBV10-3	TRBJ1-2	AISESTRGYT
TRBV12-5	TRBJ2-5	ASGSGGTQY
TRBV5-4	TRBJ2-3	ASSFGTSGRAVDTQY
TRBV12-5	TRBJ1-2	ASGPTGPANYGYT
TRBV27	TRBJ1-2	ASSLQGFGGYT
TRBV10-3	TRBJ1-4	AIKAGPDEKLF
TRBV12-5	TRBJ2-2	ASGLSLTSGSNTGELF
TRBV6-2/TRBV6-3	TRBJ2-7	ASSYPTRYEQY
TRBV19	TRBJ2-7	ASSAESGSNEQY
TRBV27	TRBJ1-6	ASSSRGVVNSPLH
TRBV30	TRBJ2-7	ASTGAYEQY